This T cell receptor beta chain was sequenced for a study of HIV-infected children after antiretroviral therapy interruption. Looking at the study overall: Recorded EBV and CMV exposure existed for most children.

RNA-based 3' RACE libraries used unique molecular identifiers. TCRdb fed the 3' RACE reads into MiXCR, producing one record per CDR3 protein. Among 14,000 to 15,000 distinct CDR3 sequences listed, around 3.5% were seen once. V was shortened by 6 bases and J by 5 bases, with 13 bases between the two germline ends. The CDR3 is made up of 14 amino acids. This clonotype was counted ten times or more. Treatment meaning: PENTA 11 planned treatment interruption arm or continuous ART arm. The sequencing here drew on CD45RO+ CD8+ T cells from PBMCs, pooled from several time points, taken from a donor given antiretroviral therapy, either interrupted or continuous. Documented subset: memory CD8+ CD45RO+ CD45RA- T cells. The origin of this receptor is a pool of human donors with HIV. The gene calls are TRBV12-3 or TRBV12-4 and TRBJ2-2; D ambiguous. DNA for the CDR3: TGTGCCAGCAGCTCAAAGGGAATTACCGGGGAGCTGTTTTTT. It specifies CASSSKGITGELFF.